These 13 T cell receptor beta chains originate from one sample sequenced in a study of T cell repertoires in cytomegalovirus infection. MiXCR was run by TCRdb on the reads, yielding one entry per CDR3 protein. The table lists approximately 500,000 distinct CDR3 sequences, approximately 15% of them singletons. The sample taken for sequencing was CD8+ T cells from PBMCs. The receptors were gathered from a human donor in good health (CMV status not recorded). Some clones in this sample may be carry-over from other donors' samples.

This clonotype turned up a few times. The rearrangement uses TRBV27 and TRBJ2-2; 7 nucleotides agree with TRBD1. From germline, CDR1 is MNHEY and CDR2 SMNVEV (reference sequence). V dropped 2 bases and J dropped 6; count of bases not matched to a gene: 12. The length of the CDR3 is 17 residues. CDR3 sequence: CASSLPGPTGVAGELFF. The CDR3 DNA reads TGTGCCAGCAGTTTACCGGGACCCACAGGGGTGGCCGGGGAGCTGTTTTTT.

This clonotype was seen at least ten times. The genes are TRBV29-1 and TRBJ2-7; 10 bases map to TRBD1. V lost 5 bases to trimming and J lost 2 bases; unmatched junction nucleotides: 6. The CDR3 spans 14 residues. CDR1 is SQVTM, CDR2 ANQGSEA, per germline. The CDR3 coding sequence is TGCAGCGTTCGGTCTGGACAGGGGGCCTACGAGCAGTACTTC. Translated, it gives CSVRSGQGAYEQYF.

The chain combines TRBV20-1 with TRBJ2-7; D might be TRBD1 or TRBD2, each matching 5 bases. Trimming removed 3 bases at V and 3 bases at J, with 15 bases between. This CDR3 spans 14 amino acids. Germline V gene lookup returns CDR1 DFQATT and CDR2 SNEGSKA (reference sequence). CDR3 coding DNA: TGCAGTGCTAGTCGGGCAGGGACGAACTACGAGCAGTACTTC. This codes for CSASRAGTNYEQYF.

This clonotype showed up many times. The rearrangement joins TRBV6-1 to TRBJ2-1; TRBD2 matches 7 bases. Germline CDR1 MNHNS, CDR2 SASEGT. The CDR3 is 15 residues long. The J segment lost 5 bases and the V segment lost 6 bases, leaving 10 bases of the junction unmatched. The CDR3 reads CASRLDSGFNNEQFF. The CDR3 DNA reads TGTGCCAGCAGGCTGGATAGCGGGTTCAACAATGAGCAGTTCTTC.

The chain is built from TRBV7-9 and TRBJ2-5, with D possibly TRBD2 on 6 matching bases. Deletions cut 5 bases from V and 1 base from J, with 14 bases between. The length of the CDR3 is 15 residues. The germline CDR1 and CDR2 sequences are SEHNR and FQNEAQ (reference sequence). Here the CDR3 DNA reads TGTGCCAGCAGCCTCCCCGGGGGATCCCAAGAGACCCAGTACTTC. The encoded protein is CASSLPGGSQETQYF.

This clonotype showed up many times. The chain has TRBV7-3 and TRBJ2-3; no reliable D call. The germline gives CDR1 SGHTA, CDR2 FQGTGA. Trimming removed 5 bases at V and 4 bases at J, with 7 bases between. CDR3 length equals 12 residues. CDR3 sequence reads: CASSDGADTQYF. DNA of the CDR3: TGTGCCAGCAGCGATGGGGCAGATACGCAGTATTTT.

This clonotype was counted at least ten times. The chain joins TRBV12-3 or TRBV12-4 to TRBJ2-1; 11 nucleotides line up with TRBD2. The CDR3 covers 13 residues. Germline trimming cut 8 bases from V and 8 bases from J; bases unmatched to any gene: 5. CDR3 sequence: CASELAGVYEQFF. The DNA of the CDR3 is TGTGCCAGCGAACTAGCGGGAGTCTATGAGCAGTTCTTC.

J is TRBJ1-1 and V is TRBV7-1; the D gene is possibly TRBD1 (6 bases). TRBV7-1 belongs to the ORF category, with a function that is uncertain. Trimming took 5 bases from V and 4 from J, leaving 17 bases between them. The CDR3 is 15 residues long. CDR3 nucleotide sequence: TGTGCCAGCAGCGGATGGACAGCTTTGGGCACTGAAGCTTTCTTT. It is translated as CASSGWTALGTEAFF.

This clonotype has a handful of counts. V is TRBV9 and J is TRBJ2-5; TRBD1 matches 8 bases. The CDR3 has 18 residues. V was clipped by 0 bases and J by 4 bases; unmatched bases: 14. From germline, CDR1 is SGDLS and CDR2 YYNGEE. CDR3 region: CASSVGDWAGGAGETQYF. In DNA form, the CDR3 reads TGTGCCAGCAGCGTAGGGGATTGGGCAGGGGGCGCAGGAGAGACCCAGTACTTC.

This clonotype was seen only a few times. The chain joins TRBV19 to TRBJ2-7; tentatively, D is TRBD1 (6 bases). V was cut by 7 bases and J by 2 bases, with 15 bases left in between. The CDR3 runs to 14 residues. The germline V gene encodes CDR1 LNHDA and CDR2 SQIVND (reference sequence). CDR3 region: CASKHQGTAYEQYF. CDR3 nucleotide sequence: TGTGCCAGTAAGCACCAGGGGACGGCCTACGAGCAGTACTTC.

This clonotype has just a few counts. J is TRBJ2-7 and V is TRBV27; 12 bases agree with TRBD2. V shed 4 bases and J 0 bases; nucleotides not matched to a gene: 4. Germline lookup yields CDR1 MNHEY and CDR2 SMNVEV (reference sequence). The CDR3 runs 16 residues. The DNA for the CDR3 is TGTGCCAGCAGTTCCTGGACTAGCGGGAACTCCTACGAGCAGTACTTC. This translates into CASSSWTSGNSYEQYF.

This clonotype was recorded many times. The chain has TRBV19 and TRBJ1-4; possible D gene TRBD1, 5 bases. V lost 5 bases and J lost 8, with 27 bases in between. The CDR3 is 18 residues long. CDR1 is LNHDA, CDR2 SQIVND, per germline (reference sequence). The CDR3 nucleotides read TGTGCCAGTAGTCCAAAGGGGACGGCCATAATACGGGGCGAAAAACTGTTTTTT. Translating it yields CASSPKGTAIIRGEKLFF.

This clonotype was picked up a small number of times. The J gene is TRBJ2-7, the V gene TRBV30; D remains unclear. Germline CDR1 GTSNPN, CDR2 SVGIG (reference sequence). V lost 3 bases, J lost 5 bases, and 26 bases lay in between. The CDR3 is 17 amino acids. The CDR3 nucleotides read TGTGCCTGGAGCATTACTTATGGGCCAGGCGCCAAGGACGAGCAGTACTTC. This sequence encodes CAWSITYGPGAKDEQYF.